The clone carrying this T cell receptor beta chain was picked up one time. The data derive from a study of cytomegalovirus exposure and HLA in healthy donors. PCR used 60 Vbeta primers and 13 Jbeta primers. Data came from immunoSEQ multiplex PCR; TCRdb stores just in-frame clones and leaves some out. This sample carries around 120,000 clones, approximately 82% of them seen once, and the ten largest clones take less than 3.5%. Germline lookup yields CDR1 SNHLY and CDR2 FYNNEI. The V and J ends lost 10 bases and 2 bases respectively, with 13 bases between them. This CDR3 comprises 13 residues. Every donor was a healthy person donating bone marrow.

The sequencing input was PBMCs. The TCR comes from a man aged 45-60 years in good health and CMV-seronegative. The chain has TRBV2 and TRBJ2-3; maybe TRBD1 (5 bases). CDR3 DNA sequence: TGTGCCACCACCTCGGACATCACAGATACGCAGTATTTT. Its translation: CATTSDITDTQYF. Based on the CDR3 plus reference TRBV2 and TRBJ2-3, the full variable domain is EPEVTQTPSHQVTQMGQEVILRCVPISNHLYFYWYRQILGQKVEFLVSFYNNEISEKSEIFDDQFSVERPDGSNFTLKIRSTKLEDSAMYFCATTSDITDTQYFGPGTRLTVL.